Given below is one TCR beta chain in context. Germline V CDR1 and CDR2: MNHEY, SMNVEV (reference sequence). The J segment lost 0 bases and the V segment lost 5 bases, leaving 14 bases of the junction unmatched. The CDR3 has 18 amino acids. PCR used 60 Vbeta primers and 13 Jbeta primers. Repertoires were generated with immunoSEQ multiplex PCR, while TCRdb's copy carries only in-frame clones and drops some. Counted here are under 200,000 clones, 75% to 85% occurring once; the ten biggest clones make up approximately 0.87%. The data were obtained in a study of cytomegalovirus exposure and HLA in healthy donors.

Sequencing was carried out using PBMCs. The chain uses TRBV27 and TRBJ2-7; 9 bases align to TRBD2. The sequence was collected from a girl aged 2-10 years in good health and CMV-seropositive. The CDR3 sequence: CASSTPLRSSGTSYEQYF. The DNA for the CDR3 is TGTGCCAGCAGTACCCCTCTAAGATCTAGCGGGACCTCCTACGAGCAGTACTTC.